This record covers a single TCR beta chain. The CDR3 extends over 15 amino acids. Germline V gene sequence: CDR1 SGHRS, CDR2 YFSETQ. V lost 3 bases, J lost 7 bases, and 20 bases lay in between. Up to about 2 ug genomic DNA was used for TCRB CDR3 amplification. Some clones are missing from TCRdb's copy, which holds only in-frame ones; the method was immunoSEQ multiplex PCR. The sample shows 75,000 to 85,000 clones, roughly 91% of them seen only once. This specimen comes from a study of glioma-infiltrating T cells after dendritic cell vaccination. Time point indicated: after dendritic cell vaccination, including at tumor progression/relapse.

The TCR comes from a human donor with glioblastoma. J is TRBJ2-7 and V is TRBV5-1; tentative D call: TRBD2 (7 bases). Sequencing used blood, obtained after dendritic cell vaccination. CDR3 DNA: TGCGCCAGCAGCTCCACACCCGCGGGGGCGCGGGAGCAGTACTTC. Its translation is CASSSTPAGAREQYF.